The sequence of this T cell receptor beta chain was determined in a study of shared clonotypes between healthy human individuals. Study at large: The plates for each donor numbered three CD4 naive, three CD4 memory, two CD8 naive and one CD8 memory. Study-wide results and caveats: Clonotype sharing among donors likely depends on sequencing depth.

The CDR3 consists of 14 residues. From germline, CDR1 is SGHDT and CDR2 YYEEEE. V lost 0 bases, J lost 3 bases, and 9 bases lay in between. This clone was picked up one time. Its specificity is unknown. Naive CD8 cells, CD45RO-negative and positively selected for CCR7, excluded terminally differentiated effector memory CD45RA+ cells. Investigators spread the genomic DNA of each subset evenly over several immunoSEQ plates. The table came from immunoSEQ multiplex PCR; TCRdb's copy has only in-frame clones and leaves some out. The sample includes 2 million or so clones, over 85% of them seen just once. The sequence was obtained from a young man in good health. The sample consisted of naive CD8+ T cells sorted from blood. The chain employs TRBV5-6 and TRBJ2-5, with D tentatively TRBD1 or TRBD2 (5 bases each). CDR3 sequence: CASSLDGAEETQYF. CDR3 sequence (DNA): TGTGCCAGCAGCTTGGACGGGGCCGAAGAGACCCAGTACTTC.